This T cell receptor beta chain was obtained from a study of radiation and T cells in renal cell carcinoma. The overall study: Nephrectomy followed 15 Gy stereotactic body radiation by 4 weeks. Study conclusions and caveats: Top tumor clonotypes rose in blood 2 weeks post-radiation, then contracted. Baseline intratumoral clonotype presence is unknown without pretreatment biopsies.

Repertoires were generated with immunoSEQ multiplex PCR, while TCRdb's copy carries only in-frame clones and drops some. The top ten hold 20% to 25% of the sample, which has tens of thousands of clones, 70% to 90% seen once. Only a few counts were recorded for this clone. The target antigen is unknown. Trimming stripped 0 bases from V and 5 bases from J, with 6 bases between. Germline values: CDR1 WNHNN, CDR2 SYGVQD (reference sequence). CDR3 length: 13 amino acids. Indicated time point: blood 2 weeks post-SBRT. Described treatment: 15 Gy SBRT to primary tumor, nephrectomy 4 weeks later. Radiation-treated patients gave blood at baseline, week 2 and week 4.

The sample in question was blood, obtained from a patient whose treatment included radiotherapy and nephrectomy. The chain uses TRBV10-1 and TRBJ2-3, with D uncertain. This receptor was obtained from a woman between 50 and 59 years old with renal cell carcinoma. Written as DNA, the CDR3 is TGCGCCAGCAGTGAGTCGGCCCGAGATACGCAGTATTTT. It yields the protein CASSESARDTQYF.